This T cell receptor (beta chain) was captured in a study of blood T cell repertoires in COVID-19. Across the whole study: COVID-19 samples collected from the United States, Italy and Spain covered acute and convalescent phases.

Trimming left V 1 base short and J 7 bases short, with 7 bases between. This CDR3 contains 13 residues. The V gene's germline CDR1 is MGHRA and CDR2 YSYEKL. Sequencing was performed with immunoSEQ multiplex PCR; in TCRdb, only in-frame clones are kept and a portion is missing. The profile shows 200,000 to 250,000 clones, 70% to 90% of them singletons. Specimen: peripheral blood. The receptor's source is a man aged 25 to 40 with COVID-19, enrolled during active disease. The rearrangement links TRBV4-1 to TRBJ1-4, with unresolved D. The CDR3 spells CASSQVQSEKLFF. Written as DNA, the CDR3 is TGCGCCAGCAGCCAAGTTCAGTCTGAAAAACTGTTTTTT.